Each of the 12 T cell receptor beta chains below was sequenced from the same sample in a study of blood T cell repertoires in COVID-19. Generated by immunoSEQ multiplex PCR, the TCRdb table keeps only in-frame clones and is missing some. The data contain 30,000 to 35,000 clones, 85% of them singletons. Input material: peripheral blood. Receptor source: a human donor with acute or convalescent COVID-19. The donor label of this sample is uncertain.

This sequence joins TRBV19 and TRBJ1-5; D not certain. V lost 5 bases and J lost 4, with 18 bases in between. Germline V gene data show CDR1 as LNHDA and CDR2 as SQIVND (reference sequence). The CDR3 length is 16 residues. Here the CDR3 DNA reads TGTGCCAGTAGTGCCTGGTCGGGGAAGGGTAATCAGCCCCAGCATTTT. This codes for CASSAWSGKGNQPQHF.

The gene calls are TRBV5-1 and TRBJ2-7, with TRBD2 identical over 9 bases. The CDR3 is made up of 15 amino acids. V dropped 3 bases and J dropped 3; count of bases not matched to a gene: 7. Germline V lookup: CDR1 SGHRS, CDR2 YFSETQ. CDR3 sequence (DNA): TGCGCCAGCAGCTCCTCTAGCGGGGCCTACTACGAGCAGTACTTC. Translation gives CASSSSSGAYYEQYF.

The V and J genes are TRBV28 and TRBJ2-6; tentatively, D is TRBD2 (7 bases). The CDR3 extends over 15 amino acids. Germline CDR1 is MDHEN and CDR2 is SYDVKM. Trimming took 6 bases from V and 1 from J, leaving 10 bases between them. The CDR3 region has the DNA TGTGCCAGCAGCGAGGGGGGGTCTGGGGCCAACGTCCTGACTTTC. Amino acids: CASSEGGSGANVLTF.

The CDR3 DNA reads TGTGCCAGCAGCGTACAGGGTGCACCGAATCAGCCCCAGCATTTT. Amino acid sequence: CASSVQGAPNQPQHF. The J gene is TRBJ1-5, the V gene TRBV9, with D perhaps TRBD1 (5 bases). Trimming removed 1 base at V and 4 bases at J, with 12 bases between. This CDR3 contains 15 residues. Germline CDR1 is SGDLS and CDR2 is YYNGEE. The variable domain in full, with the rest retrieved from reference TRBV9 and TRBJ1-5, is DSGVTQTPKHLITATGQRVTLRCSPRSGDLSVYWYQQSLDQGLQFLIQYYNGEERAKGNILERFSAQQFPDLHSELNLSSLELGDSALYFCASSVQGAPNQPQHFGDGTRLSIL.

The rearrangement uses TRBV28 and TRBJ1-1; D call uncertain. Trimming cost V 5 bases and J 2 bases, with 12 bases left between them. Germline V CDR1 and CDR2: MDHEN, SYDVKM. The CDR3 is 14 residues long. Written as DNA, the CDR3 is TGTGCCAGCAGTATTCAGGCGGGTAACACTGAAGCTTTCTTT. Its protein is CASSIQAGNTEAFF.

To note about this clone: One end of the junction is discordant with germline, which a read error may explain. The chain links TRBV20-1 to TRBJ1-4; D is perhaps TRBD1 (5 bases). Germline loops: CDR1 DFQATT, CDR2 SNEGSKA (reference sequence). The CDR3 spans 15 residues. In DNA, the CDR3 is TGCAGTGCTAGTCGACCGGGACCGACTAGTGAAAAACTGTTTTTT. Translating gives CSASRPGPTSEKLFF.

This chain joins TRBV12-3 or TRBV12-4 and TRBJ1-6; tentatively, D is TRBD1 (5 bases). CDR3 length equals 13 residues. Trimming took 10 bases from V and 5 from J, leaving 12 bases between them. The CDR3 DNA reads TGTGCCATCAGACAGACAGATAATTCACCCCTCCACTTT. Protein product: CAIRQTDNSPLHF.

The V call is TRBV28, the J call TRBJ1-4; unclear D gene. The CDR3 consists of 15 residues. With 7 bases removed from V and 6 bases from J, the gap between germline ends came to 18 bases. Germline V gene lookup returns CDR1 MDHEN and CDR2 SYDVKM. CDR3 in amino acids: CASTPWGGKDEKLFF. DNA of the CDR3: TGTGCCAGCACCCCTTGGGGAGGCAAGGATGAAAAACTGTTTTTT.

The V call is TRBV9, the J call TRBJ2-3, with 11 bases fitting TRBD2. Trimming cost V 4 bases and J 4 bases; bases outside gene matches: 8. The V gene's germline CDR1 is SGDLS and CDR2 YYNGEE. The length of the CDR3 is 16 residues. The CDR3 coding sequence is TGTGCCAGCAGCAACCAACTAGCGGGGGCGGCAGATACGCAGTATTTT. Its protein is CASSNQLAGAADTQYF.

The V gene is TRBV20-1, the J gene TRBJ2-3, with D perhaps matching TRBD2 (5 bases). The CDR3 extends over 15 amino acids. Looked up from germline, CDR1 is DFQATT and CDR2 is SNEGSKA (reference sequence). V was clipped by 3 bases and J by 0 bases, with 13 bases between them. Here the CDR3 reads CSASGLDTSTDTQYF. CDR3 sequence (DNA): TGCAGTGCTAGTGGACTGGATACTAGCACAGATACGCAGTATTTT.

The gene calls are TRBV9 and TRBJ2-6; D is unclear. The CDR3 has 15 amino acids. The germline CDR1 and CDR2 sequences are SGDLS and YYNGEE. V was cut by 0 bases and J by 0 bases, with 4 bases left in between. CDR3 DNA sequence: TGTGCCAGCAGCGTAGATCTCTCTGGGGCCAACGTCCTGACTTTC. Its translation is CASSVDLSGANVLTF.

The chain carries TRBV7-8 and TRBJ1-2; TRBD1 aligns across 10 bases. J was trimmed by 2 bases and V by 4 bases; bases with no gene match: 4. Germline V gene sequence: CDR1 SGHVS, CDR2 FQNEAQ. This CDR3 is 15 amino acids long. CDR3 sequence: CASSSRQGANYGYTF. In DNA form, the CDR3 reads TGTGCCAGCAGCTCTCGACAGGGGGCGAACTATGGCTACACCTTC.